The rows below give T cell receptor beta chains drawn from one sample of a study of control samples from healthy donors and cancer patients. The table came from immunoSEQ multiplex PCR; TCRdb's copy has only in-frame clones and leaves some out. Of some 130,000 clones listed, approximately 92% are singletons. Material for sequencing was blood. These receptors all come from a man between 18 and 35 years old in good health. Each CDR3 is given with its conserved first and last residue. The D gene is left open where the match is weak. Where a row states a size, it is once, few, many or the class of an expanded clone; other rows omit it.

clone size	V gene	J gene	D gene	CDR3 length	CDR3 DNA	CDR3 protein
NA	TRBV4-1	TRBJ2-5	TRBD2	15	TGCGCCAGCAGCCAACTAGCGGGGGGGATGGAGACCCAGTACTTC	CASSQLAGGMETQYF
NA	TRBV4-1	TRBJ1-4	TRBD1	17	TGCGCCAGCAGCCAAAATAAGGTGGGACAGAGGAATGAAAAACTGTTTTTT	CASSQNKVGQRNEKLFF
NA	TRBV30	TRBJ1-3	NA	14	TGTGCCTGGAGTGAGACAGCCTCTGGAAACACCATATATTTT	CAWSETASGNTIYF
NA	TRBV9	TRBJ2-3	TRBD1	16	TGTGCCAGCAGCGTCGGGACAGGTGACCGCACAGATACGCAGTATTTT	CASSVGTGDRTDTQYF
NA	TRBV28	TRBJ1-2	NA	12	TGTGCCAGCAGTTCGGGGACCTCTCGCTACACCTTC	CASSSGTSRYTF
NA	TRBV4-1	TRBJ1-4	TRBD1	16	TGCGCCAGCAGCCAAGTCTTTCGGGACAGGGGAATCAAACTGTTTTTT	CASSQVFRDRGIKLFF
NA	TRBV6-2/TRBV6-3	TRBJ2-5	NA	12	TGTGCCAGCAGTTACTCAGGAGAGACCCAGTACTTC	CASSYSGETQYF
NA	TRBV27	TRBJ1-1	NA	15	TGTGCCAGCAGTTCGATAGACACCAGAAACACTGAAGCTTTCTTT	CASSSIDTRNTEAFF
NA	TRBV6-6	TRBJ1-1	NA	15	TGTGCCAGCAGTTTTGGTCAGACGATGAACACTGAAGCTTTCTTT	CASSFGQTMNTEAFF
few	TRBV7-9	TRBJ1-2	TRBD1	13	TGTGCCAGCAGCGTCCGACAGGGTTATGGCTACACCTTC	CASSVRQGYGYTF
few	TRBV6-6	TRBJ2-2	TRBD2	15	TGTGCCAGCACCGCTAGCGGGAGGAACACCGGGGAGCTGTTTTTT	CASTASGRNTGELFF
NA	TRBV27	TRBJ2-2	NA	18	TGTGCCAGCAGTCCCCTCGAGGGGCCGTTCGCGAACACCGGGGAGCTGTTTTTT	CASSPLEGPFANTGELFF
once	TRBV5-1	TRBJ1-2	TRBD1	13	TGCGCCAGCAGCTCGGACAGGGGCTATGGCTACACCTTC	CASSSDRGYGYTF
few	TRBV5-1	TRBJ1-1	TRBD1	14	TGCGCCAGCAGGGACACAGGGGAGAACACTGAAGCTTTCTTT	CASRDTGENTEAFF
once	TRBV9	TRBJ2-2	NA	14	TGTGCCAGCAGCGCGAATCTGGGCGTCGGGGAGCTGTTTTTT	CASSANLGVGELFF
NA	TRBV3-1/TRBV3-2	TRBJ2-3	NA	14	TGTGCCAGCAGCCAAGACTCTGACGGGGATACGCAGTATTTT	CASSQDSDGDTQYF
few	TRBV2	TRBJ2-3	NA	15	TGTGCCAGCAGTGACGCCGGGGTGGGTGGGGATACGCAGTATTTT	CASSDAGVGGDTQYF
NA	TRBV30	TRBJ2-3	NA	13	TGTGCCTGGGTACTAGGTGGCACAGATACGCAGTATTTT	CAWVLGGTDTQYF
NA	TRBV12-5	TRBJ1-4	NA	16	TGTGCTAGTGGTTTGGCCCTTACAGGTCCAGTCGAAAAACTGTTTTTT	CASGLALTGPVEKLFF
NA	TRBV28	TRBJ2-7	TRBD1	15	TGTGCCAGCACCGATCCGGGACAGGGGTACTACGAGCAGTACTTC	CASTDPGQGYYEQYF
NA	TRBV25-1	TRBJ2-1	NA	13	TGTGCCAGCAGTGGGTTGGGGGTGAGTGAGCAGTTCTTC	CASSGLGVSEQFF
NA	TRBV11-2	TRBJ1-1	NA	15	TGTGCCAGCAGCTCATACACAGGGATGAACACTGAAGCTTTCTTT	CASSSYTGMNTEAFF
NA	TRBV5-4	TRBJ1-5	NA	17	TGTGCCAGCCCTCAGCGTTGGGCAGCTTATAGCAATCAGCCCCAGCATTTT	CASPQRWAAYSNQPQHF
NA	TRBV25-1	TRBJ2-5	TRBD1	13	TGTGCCAGCAGTGTGGGGACAGGGAAGACCCAGTACTTC	CASSVGTGKTQYF
NA	TRBV6-5	TRBJ1-5	NA	11	TGTGCCGTCGCTTCGAAGCAGCCCCAGCATTTT	CAVASKQPQHF
once	TRBV30	TRBJ2-3	NA	15	TGTGCCTGTCAAACCGGGACACAAAGCACAGATACGCAGTATTTT	CACQTGTQSTDTQYF
NA	TRBV30	TRBJ2-7	NA	11	TGTGCCTGGACGAACTCGGACGAGCAGTACTTC	CAWTNSDEQYF
NA	TRBV2	TRBJ2-3	NA	18	TGTGCCAGCAGTGGAGACAGGAGGGGCGGCCCTAGCACAGATACGCAGTATTTT	CASSGDRRGGPSTDTQYF
NA	TRBV6-5	TRBJ1-4	NA	11	TGTGCCAGCAGTTCCGGTGAAAAACTGTTTTTT	CASSSGEKLFF
NA	TRBV6-6	TRBJ1-1	NA	14	TGTGCCAGCAGTCTACGGTGGAGAGACACTGAAGCTTTCTTT	CASSLRWRDTEAFF
NA	TRBV6-5	TRBJ2-7	NA	13	TGTGCCAGCAGCCGACTTCCCTCCTACGAGCAGTACTTC	CASSRLPSYEQYF
few	TRBV4-1	TRBJ1-2	TRBD1	15	TGCGCCAGCAGCCAAGTGACAGGGTCTAACTATGGCTACACCTTC	CASSQVTGSNYGYTF
NA	TRBV30	TRBJ2-3	NA	14	TGTGCCTGGAGTGCGTGGGGTAGCACAGATACGCAGTATTTT	CAWSAWGSTDTQYF
NA	TRBV4-1	TRBJ2-5	NA	13	TGCGCCAGCAGCCGCTCCGCTCAAGAGACCCAGTACTTC	CASSRSAQETQYF
few	TRBV24-1	TRBJ1-2	NA	13	TGTGCCACCAGTGAATCGGACAGTTATGGCTACACCTTC	CATSESDSYGYTF
NA	TRBV2	TRBJ2-4	NA	10	TGTGCCAGCTCGATAAACATTCAGTACTTC	CASSINIQYF
once	TRBV25-1	TRBJ1-1	NA	17	TGTGCCAGCATAGGGGTCCAAGTCGAGGATTACCGTTCCGAAGCTTTCTTT	CASIGVQVEDYRSEAFF
once	TRBV7-9	TRBJ2-5	NA	15	TGTGCCAGCAGCTTAGGCAGACAACTCCAAGAGACCCAGTACTTC	CASSLGRQLQETQYF
NA	TRBV9	TRBJ2-2	NA	16	TGTGCCAGCACGGAGACCGGGACTGCGAACACCGGGGAGCTGTTTTTT	CASTETGTANTGELFF
once	TRBV20-1	TRBJ1-2	NA	13	TGCAGTGCTAGTGGGGCAGGGGATCGTGGCTACACCTTC	CSASGAGDRGYTF
NA	TRBV6-5	TRBJ1-6	TRBD1	16	TGTGCCAGCAGTTACTCGATATCTCAGGGGGCCTCACCCCTCCACTTT	CASSYSISQGASPLHF
once	TRBV20-1	TRBJ1-1	NA	18	TGCAGTGCTAGTTTAATAAAGATTATTGCGAGTTTGAACACTGAAGCTTTCTTT	CSASLIKIIASLNTEAFF
NA	TRBV2	TRBJ2-5	TRBD2	15	TGTGCCAGCAGTGAAGCTCGGGGGGGGCCAGAGACCCAGTACTTC	CASSEARGGPETQYF
NA	TRBV6-5	TRBJ2-5	NA	13	TGTGCCAGCAGCTTGGGCCCTCAAGAGACCCAGTACTTC	CASSLGPQETQYF
NA	TRBV5-4	TRBJ2-5	NA	15	TGTGCCAGCAGCTTGGAGGTGGGGGGCGGGGAGACCCAGTACTTC	CASSLEVGGGETQYF
NA	TRBV18	TRBJ2-1	NA	17	TGTGCCAGCTCACCACCCTCGAACACCGTCCAGAGGGATGAGCAGTTCTTC	CASSPPSNTVQRDEQFF
NA	TRBV4-2	TRBJ1-4	NA	17	TGTGCCAGCAGCCAAGACTCTGCGACAGGAAGGGGCGTAAAACTGTTTTTT	CASSQDSATGRGVKLFF
NA	TRBV4-1	TRBJ2-7	TRBD2	16	TGCGCCAGCAGCCAAGGACCTGTCGGGGGGGGATACGAGCAGTACTTC	CASSQGPVGGGYEQYF
few	TRBV7-9	TRBJ2-1	NA	16	TGTGCCAGCAGCCCACAGTACGTACGGAACGGGGATGAGCAGTTCTTC	CASSPQYVRNGDEQFF
NA	TRBV3-1/TRBV3-2	TRBJ1-5	NA	15	TGTGCCAGCAGCCAAGGTCGGGGGGGTAATCAGCCCCAGCATTTT	CASSQGRGGNQPQHF
NA	TRBV5-1	TRBJ1-6	NA	15	TGCGCCAGCAGCGAGGTTCGGGGCCAAATTTCACCCCTCCACTTT	CASSEVRGQISPLHF
NA	TRBV6-1	TRBJ1-3	TRBD1	16	TGTGCCAGCAGTGAAGCGGGACAGACGCGGGGAAACACCATATATTTT	CASSEAGQTRGNTIYF
NA	TRBV27	TRBJ2-7	NA	13	TGTGCCAGCAGTTTACGCGTCTCCTACGAGCAGTACTTC	CASSLRVSYEQYF
NA	TRBV9	TRBJ1-3	NA	14	TGTGCCAGCAGCCCCGTAGTTTCTGGAAACACCATATATTTT	CASSPVVSGNTIYF
NA	TRBV5-4	TRBJ2-3	TRBD2	19	TGTGCCAGCAGCTTGGGGAGGGGTAGCGGGGGGTTTAGCACAGATACGCAGTATTTT	CASSLGRGSGGFSTDTQYF
NA	TRBV5-1	TRBJ1-4	TRBD1	16	TGCGCCAGCAGCCGGGCCGGACAGGCAACTAATGAAAAACTGTTTTTT	CASSRAGQATNEKLFF
NA	TRBV9	TRBJ2-1	TRBD1	18	TGTGCCAGCAGCATCCGACTCATACAGGGGGCGCGAGGCAATGAGCAGTTCTTC	CASSIRLIQGARGNEQFF
NA	TRBV3-1/TRBV3-2	TRBJ2-3	TRBD2	15	TGTGCCAGCAGCCAAGGGACTAGCGGGTCGGATACGCAGTATTTT	CASSQGTSGSDTQYF
NA	TRBV7-2	TRBJ2-2	NA	14	TGTGCCAGCGCCCCTGGGGCAGAGCACGGGGAGCTGTTTTTT	CASAPGAEHGELFF